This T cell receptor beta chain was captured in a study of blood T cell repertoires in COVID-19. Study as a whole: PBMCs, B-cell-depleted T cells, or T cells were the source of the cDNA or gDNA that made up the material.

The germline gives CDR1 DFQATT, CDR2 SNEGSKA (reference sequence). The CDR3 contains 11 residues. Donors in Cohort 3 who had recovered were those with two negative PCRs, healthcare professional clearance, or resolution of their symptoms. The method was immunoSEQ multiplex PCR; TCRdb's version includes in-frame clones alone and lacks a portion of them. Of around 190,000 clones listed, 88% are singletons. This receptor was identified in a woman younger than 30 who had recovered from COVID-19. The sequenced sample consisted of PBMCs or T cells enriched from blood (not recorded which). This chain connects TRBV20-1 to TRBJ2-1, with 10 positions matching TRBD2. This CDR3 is CRAGGPELQFF. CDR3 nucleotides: TGCAGAGCGGGGGGGCCGGAGTTGCAGTTCTTC.